This T cell receptor beta chain was sequenced for a study of blood T cell repertoires in COVID-19. Study details: Some COVID-19 samples were acute and others convalescent; all came from the United States, Italy and Spain. T cells, B-cell-depleted T cells, or PBMCs provided the cDNA or gDNA that served as material.

The table came from immunoSEQ multiplex PCR; TCRdb's copy has only in-frame clones and leaves some out. The profile shows roughly 110,000 clones, approximately 80% of them singletons. The CDR3 is 17 residues long. Trimming removed 8 bases from V and 0 bases from J; junction bases left unmatched: 12. Germline lookup yields CDR1 LNHDA and CDR2 SQIVND (reference sequence). This clonotype was sampled from a woman between 55 and 75 years old with acute or convalescent COVID-19. Sequenced input: peripheral blood. The gene calls are TRBV19 and TRBJ1-5; 8 bases align to TRBD1. CDR3 bases: TGTGCCAGTTCTCGCGGACAGGGCCCATATAGCAATCAGCCCCAGCATTTT. It translates to CASSRGQGPYSNQPQHF.